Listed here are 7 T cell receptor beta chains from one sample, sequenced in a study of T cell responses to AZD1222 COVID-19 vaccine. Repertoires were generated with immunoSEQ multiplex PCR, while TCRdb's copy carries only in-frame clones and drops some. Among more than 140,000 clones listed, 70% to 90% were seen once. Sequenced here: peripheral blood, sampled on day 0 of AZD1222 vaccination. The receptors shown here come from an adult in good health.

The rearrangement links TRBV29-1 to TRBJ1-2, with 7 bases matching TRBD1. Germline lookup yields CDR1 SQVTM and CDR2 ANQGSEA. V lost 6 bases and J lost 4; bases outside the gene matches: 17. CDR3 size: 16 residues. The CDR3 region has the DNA TGCAGCGTGATGGGAGGGCTTACAGGGGTTGGCTATGGCTACACCTTC. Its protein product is CSVMGGLTGVGYGYTF. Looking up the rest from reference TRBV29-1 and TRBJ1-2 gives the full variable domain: SAVISQKPSRDICQRGTSLTIQCQVDSQVTMMFWYRQQPGQSLTLIATANQGSEATYESGFVIDKFPISRPNLTFSTLTVSNMSPEDSSIYLCSVMGGLTGVGYGYTFGSGTRLTVV.

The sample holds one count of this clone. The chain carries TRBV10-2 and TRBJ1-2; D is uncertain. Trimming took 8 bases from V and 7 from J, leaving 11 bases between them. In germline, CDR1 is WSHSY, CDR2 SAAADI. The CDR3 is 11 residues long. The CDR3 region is CASLSEGGYTF. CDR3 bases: TGCGCCAGCCTATCAGAGGGTGGCTACACCTTC.

CDR3 amino acids: CASSFMALREQYF. The DNA for the CDR3 is TGTGCCAGCAGTTTTATGGCTCTAAGGGAGCAGTACTTC. V usage is TRBV28 and J usage is TRBJ2-7; D not resolved. Trimming removed 3 bases at V and 7 bases at J, with 13 bases between. The CDR3 is 13 residues long. Germline CDR1 and CDR2: MDHEN and SYDVKM.

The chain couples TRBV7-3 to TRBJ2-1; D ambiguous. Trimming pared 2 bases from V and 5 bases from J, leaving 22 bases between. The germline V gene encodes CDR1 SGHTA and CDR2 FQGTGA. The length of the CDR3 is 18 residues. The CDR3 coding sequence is TGTGCCAGCAGCTTACATGGTCGCCGCCTAGAACTAAACAATGAGCAGTTCTTC. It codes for CASSLHGRRLELNNEQFF. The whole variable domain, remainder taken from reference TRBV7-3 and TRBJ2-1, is GAGVSQTPSNKVTEKGKYVELRCDPISGHTALYWYRQSLGQGPEFLIYFQGTGAADDSGLPNDRFFAVRPEGSVSTLKIQRTERGDSAVYLCASSLHGRRLELNNEQFFGPGTRLTVL.

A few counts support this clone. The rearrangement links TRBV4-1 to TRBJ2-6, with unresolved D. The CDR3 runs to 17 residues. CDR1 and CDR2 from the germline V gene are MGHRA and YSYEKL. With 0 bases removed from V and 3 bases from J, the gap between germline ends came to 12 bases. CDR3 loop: CASSQDPAFGGANVLTF. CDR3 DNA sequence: TGCGCCAGCAGCCAAGACCCAGCATTTGGTGGGGCCAACGTCCTGACTTTC.

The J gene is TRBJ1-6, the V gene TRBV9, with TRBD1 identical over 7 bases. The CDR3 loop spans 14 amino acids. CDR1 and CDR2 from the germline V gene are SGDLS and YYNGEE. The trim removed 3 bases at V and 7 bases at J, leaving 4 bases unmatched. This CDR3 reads CASSATGWNSPLHF. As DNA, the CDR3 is TGTGCCAGCAGCGCGACAGGGTGGAATTCACCCCTCCACTTT.

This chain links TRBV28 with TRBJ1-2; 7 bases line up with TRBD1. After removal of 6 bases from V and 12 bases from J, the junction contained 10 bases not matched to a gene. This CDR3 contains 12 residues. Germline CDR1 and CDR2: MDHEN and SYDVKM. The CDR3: CASRGTESANTF. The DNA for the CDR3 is TGTGCCAGCAGGGGGACAGAGTCGGCGAACACCTTC.